Each of the 22 T cell receptor beta chains below was sequenced from the same sample in a study of control samples from healthy donors and cancer patients. Profiling relied on immunoSEQ multiplex PCR, and the TCRdb table lists in-frame clones only, not all of them. The sample contains about 150,000 clones, just over 85% of which appear only once. Material: blood. The source is a man younger than 35 in good health.

This sequence joins TRBV5-1 and TRBJ1-1, with D uncertain. Trimming stripped 3 bases from V and 5 bases from J, with 11 bases between. This CDR3 region has 13 residues. Germline CDR1 and CDR2: SGHRS and YFSETQ. CDR3 protein: CASSSGGRTEAFF. The DNA of the CDR3 is TGCGCCAGCAGCTCTGGCGGTCGTACTGAAGCTTTCTTT.

The chain combines TRBV13 with TRBJ1-1; a possible D gene is TRBD1 (6 bases). Per the germline V gene, CDR1 is PRHDT and CDR2 is FYEKMQ (reference sequence). V shed 4 bases and J shed 3 bases, with 12 bases lying between them. The length of the CDR3 is 14 residues. The CDR3 DNA is TGTGCCAGCAGCTGGACCCCAGGGGACACTGAAGCTTTCTTT. Residues: CASSWTPGDTEAFF.

This clone came up once. This chain uses TRBV2 with TRBJ2-2, with TRBD2 matching over 12 bases. Per the germline V gene, CDR1 is SNHLY and CDR2 is FYNNEI. This CDR3 comprises 15 residues. V shed 4 bases and J 7 bases; nucleotides not matched to a gene: 4. CDR3 sequence: CASSGTSGDIGELFF. The CDR3 nucleotides are TGTGCCAGCAGTGGGACTAGCGGGGATATCGGGGAGCTGTTTTTT.

This chain uses TRBV28 with TRBJ1-2, with no clear D. The CDR3 spans 16 residues. From germline, CDR1 is MDHEN and CDR2 SYDVKM. Trimming shortened V by 1 base and J by 2 bases, and 14 bases separated the two germline ends. The CDR3 protein is CASSLLAEHPNYGYTF. Here the CDR3 DNA reads TGTGCCAGCAGTTTATTGGCAGAACACCCGAACTATGGCTACACCTTC.

Concerning this clone itself: Relative to the germline gene, one junction end is altered; a read error may explain this. The rearrangement uses TRBV18 and TRBJ1-2; TRBD1 is a possible D gene (5 bases). This CDR3 has 16 amino acids. Germline V gives CDR1 KGHSH, CDR2 LQKENI. In nucleotides, the CDR3 is TGTGCCAGCTCCCCACAGACGACGGGACGGAACTATGGCTACACCTTC. Translating it yields CASSPQTTGRNYGYTF.

This chain links TRBV6-5 with TRBJ2-7, with 8 bases identical to TRBD1. Germline CDR1 is MNHEY and CDR2 is SVGAGI. The CDR3 contains 13 residues. The V segment lost 6 bases and the J segment 2 bases; nucleotides outside the gene matches: 3. The CDR3 sequence is CASRQGQAYEQYF. The CDR3 nucleotides read TGTGCCAGCAGGCAGGGACAGGCCTACGAGCAGTACTTC.

This clone showed up just once. This sequence joins TRBV7-6 and TRBJ2-3; 7 bases align to TRBD2. The germline V gene has CDR1 SGHVS and CDR2 FNYEAQ. The CDR3 contains 15 residues. The junction had 14 bases not matched to a gene; V was cut back by 10 bases and J by 4 bases. CDR3 nucleotide sequence: TGTGCCACCAGGCCCTCGGAGGGAGGGTCAGATACGCAGTATTTT. This gives the protein CATRPSEGGSDTQYF.

The chain joins TRBV7-9 to TRBJ1-2; maybe TRBD1 (6 bases). Germline V lookup: CDR1 SEHNR, CDR2 FQNEAQ (reference sequence). There are 15 residues in the CDR3. Trimming left V 3 bases short and J 10 bases short, with 21 bases between. CDR3 in DNA: TGTGCCAGCAGCTTCCCCCGGGACAAGAAGTTGGACTACACCTTC. Translation gives CASSFPRDKKLDYTF. Supplemented by reference TRBV7-9 and TRBJ1-2, the full variable domain reads DTGVSQNPRHKITKRGQNVTFRCDPISEHNRLYWYRQTLGQGPEFLTYFQNEAQLEKSRLLSDRFSAERPKGSFSTLEIQRTEQGDSAMYLCASSFPRDKKLDYTFGSGTRLTVV.

Only a few counts were recorded for this clone. The rearrangement uses TRBV5-4 and TRBJ2-5; 13 bases map to TRBD2. CDR1 and CDR2 (germline): SGHNT, YYREEE (reference sequence). The CDR3 runs to 16 residues. V was clipped by 1 base and J by 3 bases; unmatched bases: 3. The CDR3 loop reads CASSLTSGGAEETQYF. The CDR3, as DNA: TGTGCCAGCAGCTTGACTAGCGGGGGGGCCGAAGAGACCCAGTACTTC.

This clone was seen just once. The rearrangement joins TRBV28 to TRBJ2-1, with D perhaps TRBD2 (5 bases). Germline V gene lookup returns CDR1 MDHEN and CDR2 SYDVKM. Between the trimmed V and J ends, which lost 1 base and 5 bases, there was a span of 15 bases. There are 16 residues in the CDR3. The CDR3 spells CASSLSGDFGDNEQFF. The CDR3, as DNA: TGTGCCAGCAGTTTATCCGGGGATTTTGGGGACAATGAGCAGTTCTTC.

The chain is built from TRBV7-6 and TRBJ1-1; D not certain. Germline CDR1 and CDR2: SGHVS and FNYEAQ. CDR3 length: 13 amino acids. Trimming cost V 2 bases and J 4 bases, with 8 bases left between them. The CDR3 loop is CASSLTVTTEAFF. CDR3 sequence (DNA): TGTGCCAGCAGCTTAACCGTGACCACTGAAGCTTTCTTT.

The chain has TRBV25-1 and TRBJ2-5; 11 positions agree with TRBD1. This CDR3 is 14 amino acids long. Germline lookup yields CDR1 MGHDK and CDR2 SYGVNS. With 8 bases clipped from V and 2 bases from J, the junction kept 4 bases outside the gene matches. CDR3: CASRDRGDQETQYF. In nucleotides, the CDR3 is TGTGCCAGCCGGGACAGGGGGGATCAAGAGACCCAGTACTTC. Complete variable domain (other parts from reference TRBV25-1 and TRBJ2-5): EADIYQTPRYLVIGTGKKITLECSQTMGHDKMYWYQQDPGMELHLIHYSYGVNSTEKGDLSSESTVSRIRTEHFPLTLESARPSHTSQYLCASRDRGDQETQYFGPGTRLLVL.

The chain links TRBV6-6 to TRBJ2-2; 10 bases map to TRBD1. There are 15 residues in the CDR3. Germline V gives CDR1 MNHNY, CDR2 SVGAGI (reference sequence). The ends lost 6 bases at V and 3 bases at J; junction bases unmatched: 4. For the CDR3, the DNA is TGTGCCAGCAGAGGACAGGGGGGTCACACCGGGGAGCTGTTTTTT. Amino acids: CASRGQGGHTGELFF.

The V call is TRBV10-3, the J call TRBJ2-5; D is unclear. The germline V gene encodes CDR1 ENHRY and CDR2 SYGVKD. Deletions cut 8 bases from V and 2 bases from J, with 12 bases between. This CDR3 comprises 13 residues. CDR3: CAIGKGVQETQYF. For the CDR3, the DNA is TGTGCCATCGGAAAAGGAGTGCAAGAGACCCAGTACTTC.

V usage is TRBV7-2 and J usage is TRBJ2-1, with 9 bases matching TRBD2. V lost 5 bases, J lost 7 bases, and 12 bases stayed unmatched. The germline V gene encodes CDR1 SGHTA and CDR2 FQGNSA. The CDR3 extends over 16 amino acids. The CDR3 coding sequence is TGTGCCAGCAGCCCCCTAGGGCTAGCGGGGTTGAATGAGCAGTTCTTC. Protein sequence: CASSPLGLAGLNEQFF.

This chain joins TRBV7-2 and TRBJ2-7, with 8 bases identical to TRBD1. Per the germline V gene, CDR1 is SGHTA and CDR2 is FQGNSA. V was pared by 5 bases and J by 0 bases, with 6 bases of the junction left unmatched. The CDR3 extends over 15 amino acids. CDR3 residues: CASSPSTGVSYEQYF. The DNA for the CDR3 is TGTGCCAGCAGCCCCTCGACAGGGGTCTCCTACGAGCAGTACTTC.

The gene calls are TRBV28 and TRBJ2-7; tentatively, D is TRBD2 (5 bases). The CDR3 contains 11 residues. Germline V gene lookup returns CDR1 MDHEN and CDR2 SYDVKM. V lost 5 bases to trimming and J lost 4 bases, with 6 bases between them. The CDR3 here is CASSRTYEQYF. CDR3 DNA sequence: TGTGCCAGCAGTCGGACTTACGAGCAGTACTTC.

The gene calls are TRBV3-1 (or the pseudogene TRBV3-2) and TRBJ2-1, with TRBD2 matching 9 bases. Trimming removed 0 bases from V and 10 bases from J; junction bases left unmatched: 4. The CDR3 totals 14 residues. Germline V gene data show CDR1 as LGHDT and CDR2 as YNNKEL (reference sequence). The CDR3, as DNA: TGTGCCAGCAGCCAAGATCGTAGCGGGGGCGAGCAGTTCTTC. It yields the protein CASSQDRSGGEQFF.

J is TRBJ2-5 and V is TRBV20-1, with TRBD2 identical over 10 bases. The CDR3 consists of 16 residues. V dropped 3 bases and J dropped 1; count of bases not matched to a gene: 8. CDR1 is DFQATT and CDR2 is SNEGSKA in the germline V gene (reference sequence). CDR3 DNA: TGCAGTGCTAGTGAACTAGCGGGGACAACCCAAGAGACCCAGTACTTC. Translated, it gives CSASELAGTTQETQYF.

V usage is TRBV4-3 and J usage is TRBJ2-3; TRBD2 matches at 9 bases. The CDR3 totals 16 residues. J gave up 1 base and V 3 bases, and 5 bases lay outside the gene matches. Per the germline V gene, CDR1 is LGHNA and CDR2 is YSLEER. The CDR3, as DNA: TGCGCCAGCAGCCACGGGATAGCGGGGGGCACAGATACGCAGTATTTT. This translates into CASSHGIAGGTDTQYF.

The chain joins TRBV9 to TRBJ2-3; maybe TRBD1 (5 bases). The CDR3 consists of 15 residues. Germline values: CDR1 SGDLS, CDR2 YYNGEE. Between the trimmed V and J ends, which lost 0 bases and 1 base, there was a span of 9 bases. This chain's CDR3 is CASSVGQGGTDTQYF. The CDR3 coding sequence is TGTGCCAGCAGCGTAGGACAAGGGGGCACAGATACGCAGTATTTT.

This clone is a singleton in its sample. Written as DNA, the CDR3 is TGTGCCAGCAGCGAAGCGGCGTGGGGGAGGTATGGCTACACCTTC. Protein sequence: CASSEAAWGRYGYTF. The V gene is TRBV7-9, the J gene TRBJ1-2, with TRBD1 as a possible D gene (5 bases). This CDR3 is 15 amino acids long. V was shortened by 5 bases and J by 5 bases, with 18 bases between the two germline ends. CDR1 SEHNR and CDR2 FQNEAQ come from the germline V gene (reference sequence).